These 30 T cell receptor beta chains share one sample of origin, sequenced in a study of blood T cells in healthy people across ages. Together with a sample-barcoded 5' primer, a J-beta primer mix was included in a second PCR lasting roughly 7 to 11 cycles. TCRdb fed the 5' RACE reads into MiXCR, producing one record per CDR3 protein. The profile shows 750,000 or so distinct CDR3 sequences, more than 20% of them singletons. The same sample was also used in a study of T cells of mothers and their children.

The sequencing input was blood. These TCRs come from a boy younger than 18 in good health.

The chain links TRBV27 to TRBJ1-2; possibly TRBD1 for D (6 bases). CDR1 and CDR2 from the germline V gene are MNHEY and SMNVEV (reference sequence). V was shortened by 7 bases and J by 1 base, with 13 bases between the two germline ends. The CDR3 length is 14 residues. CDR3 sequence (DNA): TGTGCCAGCAAGCTGTCAGGGGATAACTATGGCTACACCTTC. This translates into CASKLSGDNYGYTF.

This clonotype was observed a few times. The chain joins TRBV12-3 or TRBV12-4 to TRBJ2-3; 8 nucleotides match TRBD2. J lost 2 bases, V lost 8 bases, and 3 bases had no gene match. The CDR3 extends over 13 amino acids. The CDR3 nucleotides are TGTGCCAGCTTGACTAGCGTCACAGATACGCAGTATTTT. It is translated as CASLTSVTDTQYF.

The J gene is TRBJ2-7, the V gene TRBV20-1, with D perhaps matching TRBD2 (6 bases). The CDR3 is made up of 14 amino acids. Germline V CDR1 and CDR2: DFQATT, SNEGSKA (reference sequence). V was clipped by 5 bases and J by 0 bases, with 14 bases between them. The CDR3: CSAESGRASYEQYF. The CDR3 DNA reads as TGCAGTGCTGAGTCCGGGAGAGCCTCCTACGAGCAGTACTTC.

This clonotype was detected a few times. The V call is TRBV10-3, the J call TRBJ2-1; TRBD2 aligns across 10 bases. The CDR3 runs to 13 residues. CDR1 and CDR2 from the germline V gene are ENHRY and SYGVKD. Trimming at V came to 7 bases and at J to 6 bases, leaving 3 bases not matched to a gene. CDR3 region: CAIMASGGNEQFF. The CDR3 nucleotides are TGTGCCATCATGGCTAGCGGGGGCAATGAGCAGTTCTTC.

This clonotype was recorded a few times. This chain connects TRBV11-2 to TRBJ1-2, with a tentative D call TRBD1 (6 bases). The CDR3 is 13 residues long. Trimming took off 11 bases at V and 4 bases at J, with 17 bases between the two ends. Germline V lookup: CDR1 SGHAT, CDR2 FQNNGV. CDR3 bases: TGTGCCCTTTCCGGGGGCGCGGGCTATGGCTACACCTTC. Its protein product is CALSGGAGYGYTF.

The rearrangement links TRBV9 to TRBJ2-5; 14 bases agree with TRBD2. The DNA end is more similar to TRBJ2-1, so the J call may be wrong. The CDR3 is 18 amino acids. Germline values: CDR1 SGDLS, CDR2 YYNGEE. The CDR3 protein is CASSVPTSGRASYNEQFF. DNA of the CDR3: TGTGCCAGCAGCGTACCGACTAGCGGGAGGGCGTCTTACAATGAGCAGTTCTTC.

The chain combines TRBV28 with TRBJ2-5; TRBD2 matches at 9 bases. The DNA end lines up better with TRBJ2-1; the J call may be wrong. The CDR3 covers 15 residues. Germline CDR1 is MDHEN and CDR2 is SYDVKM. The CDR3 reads CASSPAGGPNNEQFF. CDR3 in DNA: TGTGCCAGCAGCCCCGCGGGAGGGCCTAACAATGAGCAGTTCTTC.

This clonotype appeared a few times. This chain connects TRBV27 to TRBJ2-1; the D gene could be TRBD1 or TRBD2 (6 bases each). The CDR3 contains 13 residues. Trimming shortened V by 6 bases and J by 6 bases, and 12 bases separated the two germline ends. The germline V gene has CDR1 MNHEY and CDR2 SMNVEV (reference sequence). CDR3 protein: CASRRGVVNEQFF. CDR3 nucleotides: TGTGCCAGCAGGAGGGGGGTAGTCAATGAGCAGTTCTTC.

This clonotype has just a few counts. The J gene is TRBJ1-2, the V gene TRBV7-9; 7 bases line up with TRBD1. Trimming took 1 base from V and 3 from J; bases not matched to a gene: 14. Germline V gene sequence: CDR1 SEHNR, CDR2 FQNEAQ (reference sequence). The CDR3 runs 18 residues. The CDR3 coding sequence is TGTGCCAGCAGCTTAGTTTACCCGACAGGGCTTAAATACTATGGCTACACCTTC. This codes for CASSLVYPTGLKYYGYTF.

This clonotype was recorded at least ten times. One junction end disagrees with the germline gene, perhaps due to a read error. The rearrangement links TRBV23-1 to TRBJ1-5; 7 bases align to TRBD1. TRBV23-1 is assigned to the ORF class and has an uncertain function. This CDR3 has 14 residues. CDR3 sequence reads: CARSHQGVAEPQHF. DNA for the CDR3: TGCGCCAGAAGTCATCAGGGGGTAGCGGAGCCCCAGCATTTT.

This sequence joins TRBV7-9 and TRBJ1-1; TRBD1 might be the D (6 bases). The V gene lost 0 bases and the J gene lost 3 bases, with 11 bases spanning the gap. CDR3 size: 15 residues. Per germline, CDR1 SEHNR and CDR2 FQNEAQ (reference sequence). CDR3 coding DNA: TGTGCCAGCAGCTTAGCCTCCGGGGGCGACACTGAAGCTTTCTTT. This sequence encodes CASSLASGGDTEAFF. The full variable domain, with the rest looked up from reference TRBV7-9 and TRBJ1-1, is DTGVSQNPRHKITKRGQNVTFRCDPISEHNRLYWYRQTLGQGPEFLTYFQNEAQLEKSRLLSDRFSAERPKGSFSTLEIQRTEQGDSAMYLCASSLASGGDTEAFFGQGTRLTVV.

In DNA form, the CDR3 reads TGTGCCAGCAGTTTGCAGCGGGAGGGAGGAGATACGCAGTATTTT. This sequence encodes CASSLQREGGDTQYF. The chain couples TRBV12-3 or TRBV12-4 to TRBJ2-3; 10 nucleotides line up with TRBD2. V gave up 3 bases and J gave up 5 bases; unmatched junction bases: 5. The CDR3 consists of 15 residues.

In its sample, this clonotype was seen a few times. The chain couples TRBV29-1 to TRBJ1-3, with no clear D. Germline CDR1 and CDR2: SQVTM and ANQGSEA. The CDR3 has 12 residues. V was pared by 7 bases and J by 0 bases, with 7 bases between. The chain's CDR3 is CSASDSGNTIYF. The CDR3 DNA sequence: TGCAGCGCCTCTGACTCTGGAAACACCATATATTTT.

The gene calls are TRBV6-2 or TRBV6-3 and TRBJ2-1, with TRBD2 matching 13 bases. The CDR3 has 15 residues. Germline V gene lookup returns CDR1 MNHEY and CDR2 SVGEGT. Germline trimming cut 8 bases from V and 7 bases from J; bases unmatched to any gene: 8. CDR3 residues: CASGTGTSGTNEQFF. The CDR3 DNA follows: TGTGCCAGCGGTACCGGGACTAGCGGGACGAATGAGCAGTTCTTC.

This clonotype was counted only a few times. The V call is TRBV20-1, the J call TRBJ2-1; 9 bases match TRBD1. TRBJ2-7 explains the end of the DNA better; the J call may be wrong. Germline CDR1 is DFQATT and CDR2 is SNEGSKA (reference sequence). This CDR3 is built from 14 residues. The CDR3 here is CSARSGTGTYEQYF. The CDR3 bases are TGCAGTGCTAGGTCGGGGACAGGGACCTACGAGCAGTACTTC.

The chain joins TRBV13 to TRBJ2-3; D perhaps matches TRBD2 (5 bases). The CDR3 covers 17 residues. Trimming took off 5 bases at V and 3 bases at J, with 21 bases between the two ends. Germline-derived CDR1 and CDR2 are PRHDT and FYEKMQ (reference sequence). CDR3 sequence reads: CASSRGGRLTGTDTQYF. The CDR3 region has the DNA TGTGCCAGCAGCCGCGGCGGACGCCTGACGGGGACAGATACGCAGTATTTT.

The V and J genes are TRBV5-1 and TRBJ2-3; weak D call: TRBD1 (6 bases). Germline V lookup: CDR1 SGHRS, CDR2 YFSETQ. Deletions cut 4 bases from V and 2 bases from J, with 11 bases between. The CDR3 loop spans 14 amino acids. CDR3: CASSAGQLTDTQYF. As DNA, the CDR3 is TGCGCCAGCAGCGCCGGACAGCTCACAGATACGCAGTATTTT.

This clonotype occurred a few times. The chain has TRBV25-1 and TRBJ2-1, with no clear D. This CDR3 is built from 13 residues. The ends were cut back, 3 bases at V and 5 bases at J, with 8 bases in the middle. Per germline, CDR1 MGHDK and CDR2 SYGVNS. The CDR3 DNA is TGTGCCAGCAGTGACTTACTTAACAATGAGCAGTTCTTC. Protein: CASSDLLNNEQFF.

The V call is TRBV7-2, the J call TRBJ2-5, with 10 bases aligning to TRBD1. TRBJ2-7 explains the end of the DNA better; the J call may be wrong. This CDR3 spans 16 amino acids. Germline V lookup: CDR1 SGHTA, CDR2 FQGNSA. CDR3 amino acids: CASSLGPGTGEGEQYF. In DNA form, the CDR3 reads TGTGCCAGCAGCTTAGGGCCGGGGACAGGGGAAGGCGAGCAGTACTTC.

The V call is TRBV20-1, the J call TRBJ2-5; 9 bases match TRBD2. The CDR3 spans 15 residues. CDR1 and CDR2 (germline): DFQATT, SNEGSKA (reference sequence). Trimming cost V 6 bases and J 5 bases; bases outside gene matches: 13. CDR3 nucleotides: TGCAGTGCCACCGCGGGGGGGCCATGGGAGGAGACCCAGTACTTC. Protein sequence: CSATAGGPWEETQYF.

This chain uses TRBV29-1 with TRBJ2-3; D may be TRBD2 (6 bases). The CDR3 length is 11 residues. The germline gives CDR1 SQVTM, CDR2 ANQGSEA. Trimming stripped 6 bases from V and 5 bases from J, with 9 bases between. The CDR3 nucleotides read TGCAGCGTGACAGCGGGAGATACGCAGTATTTT. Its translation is CSVTAGDTQYF.

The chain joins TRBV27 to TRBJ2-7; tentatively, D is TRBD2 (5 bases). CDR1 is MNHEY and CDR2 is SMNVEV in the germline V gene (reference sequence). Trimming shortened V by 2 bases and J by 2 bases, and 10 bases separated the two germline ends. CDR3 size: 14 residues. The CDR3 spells CASSLLGKPYEQYF. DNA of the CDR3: TGTGCCAGCAGTTTACTCGGGAAGCCCTACGAGCAGTACTTC.

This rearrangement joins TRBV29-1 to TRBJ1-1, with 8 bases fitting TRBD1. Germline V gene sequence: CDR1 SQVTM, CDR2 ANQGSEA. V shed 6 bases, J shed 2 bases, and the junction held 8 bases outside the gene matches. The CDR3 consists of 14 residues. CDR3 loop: CSVVTGVANTEAFF. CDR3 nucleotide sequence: TGCAGCGTAGTGACAGGGGTTGCCAACACTGAAGCTTTCTTT. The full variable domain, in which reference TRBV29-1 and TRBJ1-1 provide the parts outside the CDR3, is SAVISQKPSRDICQRGTSLTIQCQVDSQVTMMFWYRQQPGQSLTLIATANQGSEATYESGFVIDKFPISRPNLTFSTLTVSNMSPEDSSIYLCSVVTGVANTEAFFGQGTRLTVV.

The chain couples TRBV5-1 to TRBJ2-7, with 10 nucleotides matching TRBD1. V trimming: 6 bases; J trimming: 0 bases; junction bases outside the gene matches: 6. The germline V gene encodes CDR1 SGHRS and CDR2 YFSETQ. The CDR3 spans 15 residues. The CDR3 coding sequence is TGCGCCAGCACCACCGGGACAGGGGCCTCCTACGAGCAGTACTTC. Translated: CASTTGTGASYEQYF. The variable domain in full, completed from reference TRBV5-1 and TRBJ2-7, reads KAGVTQTPRYLIKTRGQQVTLSCSPISGHRSVSWYQQTPGQGLQFLFEYFSETQRNKGNFPGRFSGRQFSNSRSEMNVSTLELGDSALYLCASTTGTGASYEQYFGPGTRLTVT.

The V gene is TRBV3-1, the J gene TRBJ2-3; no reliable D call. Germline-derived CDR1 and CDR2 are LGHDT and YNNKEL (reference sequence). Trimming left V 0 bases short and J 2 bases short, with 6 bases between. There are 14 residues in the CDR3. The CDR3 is CASSQEWITDTQYF. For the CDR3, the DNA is TGTGCCAGCAGCCAAGAGTGGATCACAGATACGCAGTATTTT.

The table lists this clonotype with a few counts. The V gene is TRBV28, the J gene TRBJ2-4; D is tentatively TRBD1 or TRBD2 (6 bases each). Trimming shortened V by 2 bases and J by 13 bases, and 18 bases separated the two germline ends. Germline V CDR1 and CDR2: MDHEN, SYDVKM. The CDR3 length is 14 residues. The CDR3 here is CASSLGQDGGIQYF. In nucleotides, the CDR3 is TGTGCCAGCAGTTTAGGGCAGGACGGGGGCATCCAGTACTTC.

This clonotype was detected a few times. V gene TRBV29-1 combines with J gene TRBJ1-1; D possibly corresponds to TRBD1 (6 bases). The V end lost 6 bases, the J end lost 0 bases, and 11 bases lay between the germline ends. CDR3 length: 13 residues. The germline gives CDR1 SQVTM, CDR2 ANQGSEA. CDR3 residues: CSVLQGLNTEAFF. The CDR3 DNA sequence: TGCAGCGTCCTGCAGGGGTTGAACACTGAAGCTTTCTTT.

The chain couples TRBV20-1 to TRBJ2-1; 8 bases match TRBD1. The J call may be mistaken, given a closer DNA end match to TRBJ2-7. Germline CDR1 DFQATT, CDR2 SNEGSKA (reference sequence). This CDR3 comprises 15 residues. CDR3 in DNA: TGCAGTGCTTTGGACAGGGACGACACATACTACGAGCAGTACTTC. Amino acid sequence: CSALDRDDTYYEQYF.

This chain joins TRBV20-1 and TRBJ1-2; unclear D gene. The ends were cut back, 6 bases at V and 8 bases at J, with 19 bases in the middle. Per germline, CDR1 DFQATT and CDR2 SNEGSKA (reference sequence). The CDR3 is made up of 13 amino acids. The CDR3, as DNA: TGCAGTGCCCCCGGCGGCCAGACTGGAGGCTACACCTTC. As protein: CSAPGGQTGGYTF.

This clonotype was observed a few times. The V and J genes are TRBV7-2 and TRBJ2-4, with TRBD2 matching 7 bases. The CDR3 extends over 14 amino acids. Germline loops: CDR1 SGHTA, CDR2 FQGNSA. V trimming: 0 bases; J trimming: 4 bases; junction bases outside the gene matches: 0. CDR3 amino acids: CASSLAGGKNIQYF. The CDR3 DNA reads TGTGCCAGCAGCTTAGCGGGGGGGAAAAACATTCAGTACTTC.